Each of the 5 T cell receptor beta chains below was sequenced from the same sample in a study of blood T cell repertoires in COVID-19. Assay used: immunoSEQ multiplex PCR; TCRdb lists only in-frame clones, some missing. The sample shows some 48,000 clones, around 80% of them seen only once. Sequences were obtained from PBMCs or T cells enriched from blood (not recorded which). The receptor set was obtained from a woman in her forties or fifties with acute COVID-19.

This clone was observed a single time. The V and J genes are TRBV10-3 and TRBJ1-3; possibly TRBD1 for D (6 bases). The CDR3 runs 17 residues. The germline V and J ends were trimmed by 2 bases and 0 bases, with 14 bases remaining between them. Germline CDR1 ENHRY, CDR2 SYGVKD. CDR3 coding DNA: TGTGCCATCAGTGAGCCAGGACAGATCCTCTCTGGAAACACCATATATTTT. Translating it yields CAISEPGQILSGNTIYF.

This clone was counted a few times. The J gene is TRBJ1-2, the V gene TRBV27; weak D call: TRBD1 (6 bases). The germline V and J ends were trimmed by 8 bases and 1 base, with 29 bases remaining between them. This CDR3 is built from 19 residues. The germline CDR1 and CDR2 sequences are MNHEY and SMNVEV (reference sequence). The chain's CDR3 is CASGRGGVGSKGGNYGYTF. CDR3 DNA: TGTGCCAGCGGTAGAGGGGGGGTGGGCAGTAAGGGAGGTAACTATGGCTACACCTTC.

This clone was counted between two and nine times. The J gene is TRBJ1-3, the V gene TRBV29-1, with no clear D. Germline V gives CDR1 SQVTM, CDR2 ANQGSEA. The CDR3 contains 15 residues. V shed 4 bases and J shed 2 bases, with 15 bases lying between them. This CDR3 reads CSVGVRGGPGNTIYF. As DNA, the CDR3 is TGCAGCGTTGGTGTCCGAGGAGGACCTGGAAACACCATATATTTT.

The chain uses TRBV15 and TRBJ2-3; maybe TRBD2 (6 bases). The germline CDR1 and CDR2 sequences are LNHNV and YYDKDF (reference sequence). This CDR3 spans 18 amino acids. With 0 bases removed from V and 0 bases from J, the gap between germline ends came to 16 bases. CDR3 DNA sequence: TGTGCCACCAGCAGAGATCGGAGGGCAAGAGCTAGCACAGATACGCAGTATTTT. This gives the protein CATSRDRRARASTDTQYF.

This clone was counted only a few times. The chain recombines TRBV7-9 with TRBJ2-2; D perhaps matches TRBD1 (5 bases). The CDR3 has 14 residues. V dropped 3 bases and J dropped 4 bases, with 9 bases sitting between them. Per germline, CDR1 SEHNR and CDR2 FQNEAQ (reference sequence). CDR3 region: CASSFIRGTGELFF. The CDR3 bases are TGTGCCAGCAGCTTTATAAGGGGCACCGGGGAGCTGTTTTTT.